The clone carrying this TCR beta chain was observed at least ten times. TCRdb ran MiXCR on the 5' RACE reads and lists one entry per CDR3 protein. The sample shows roughly 56,000 distinct CDR3 sequences, 8% to 10% of them seen only once. The V segment lost 5 bases and the J segment 2 bases; nucleotides outside the gene matches: 6. This CDR3 comprises 14 residues. CDR1 and CDR2 (germline): SQVTM, ANQGSEA. This entry comes from a study of early T cells in non-severe SARS-CoV-2 infection. Study-wide background: Bulk RNA taken from unsorted whole blood was sequenced, leaving chains unpaired.

This sequence originates from an adult who was a healthcare worker with PCR-confirmed SARS-CoV-2 infection or an uninfected control (not recorded which). The chain combines TRBV29-1 with TRBJ1-2; 9 positions match TRBD1. Sequenced sample: whole blood. This CDR3 reads CSVFCTGGNYGYTF. The CDR3, as DNA: TGCAGCGTTTTTTGTACAGGGGGCAACTATGGCTACACCTTC.